What follows describes a single TCR beta chain. Its antigen is undetermined. The data are from a study of response to subunit inactivated influenza vaccine. TCRdb re-called the RT-PCR reads through MiXCR, storing one row per CDR3 protein. The sample includes 500,000 to 600,000 distinct CDR3 sequences, 7.6% of them seen just once. V shed 0 bases and J shed 4 bases, with 3 bases lying between them. Germline loops: CDR1 LNHNV, CDR2 YYDKDF (reference sequence). This CDR3 comprises 13 residues. Findings of the study overall: Authors suggested that a seasonal influenza vaccination recruits few new T cells each time.

The rearrangement joins TRBV15 to TRBJ2-2; D remains unclear. This sample comprised PBMCs from blood, obtained around 25 months after vaccination. This clonotype was sampled from a man aged 50 to 69 who received an inactivated influenza vaccine. In nucleotides, the CDR3 is TGTGCCACCAGCAGAGAATTCACCGGGGAGCTGTTTTTT. It yields the protein CATSREFTGELFF.